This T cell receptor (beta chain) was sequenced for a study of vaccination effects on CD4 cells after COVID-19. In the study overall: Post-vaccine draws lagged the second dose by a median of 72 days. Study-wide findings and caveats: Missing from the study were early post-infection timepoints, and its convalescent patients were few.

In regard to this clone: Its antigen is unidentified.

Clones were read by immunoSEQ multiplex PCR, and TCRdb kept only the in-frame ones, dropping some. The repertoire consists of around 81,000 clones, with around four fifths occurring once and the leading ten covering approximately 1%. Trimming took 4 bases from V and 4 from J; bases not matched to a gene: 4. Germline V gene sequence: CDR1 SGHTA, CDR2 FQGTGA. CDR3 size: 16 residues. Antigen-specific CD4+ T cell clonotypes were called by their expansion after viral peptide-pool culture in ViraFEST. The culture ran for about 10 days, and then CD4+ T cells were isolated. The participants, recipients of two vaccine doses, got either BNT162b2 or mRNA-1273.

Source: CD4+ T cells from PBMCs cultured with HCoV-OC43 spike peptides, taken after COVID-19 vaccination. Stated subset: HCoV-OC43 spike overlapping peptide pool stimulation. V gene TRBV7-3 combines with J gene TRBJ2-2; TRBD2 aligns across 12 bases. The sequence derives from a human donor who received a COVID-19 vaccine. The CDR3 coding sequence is TGTGCCAGCAGCTCTAGCGGGGGGGCCGTCACCGGGGAGCTGTTTTTT. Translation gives CASSSSGGAVTGELFF.